Sequencing of this T cell receptor beta chain was carried out in a study of regulatory T cells in long-lasting Graves disease. Across the whole study: Antithyroid drug intake by newly diagnosed Graves' patients had lasted under 3 months.

Many counts were recorded for this clonotype. Regarding time point: newly diagnosed GD, antithyroid drugs for less than 3 months. Making the TCR library involved RNA that had been extracted from PBMCs. The patients were drawn from one endocrinology department in Xi'an, China. CDR3 length: 15 amino acids. Germline CDR1 and CDR2: MNHEY and SMNVEV (reference sequence). After removal of 8 bases from V and 0 bases from J, the junction contained 7 bases not matched to a gene. Arm-PCR with iRepertoire HTBI primers amplified the CDR3 regions for these TCR beta libraries. In TCRdb, the multiplex PCR reads were re-called with MiXCR into one record per CDR3 protein. The sample lists some 370,000 distinct CDR3 sequences, about 10% occurring once. Another study also made use of these data, one on T cells in Graves' hyperthyroidism and ophthalmopathy.

The J gene is TRBJ1-1, the V gene TRBV27; 9 bases fit TRBD1. Sequenced here: peripheral blood mononuclear cells (PBMCs), sampled at new diagnosis, from a patient treated with antithyroid drugs. This TCR was sampled from a young woman with Graves disease. The CDR3 bases are TGTGCCAGCGCCACAGGGGGCCTCATGAACACTGAAGCTTTCTTT. It is translated as CASATGGLMNTEAFF.